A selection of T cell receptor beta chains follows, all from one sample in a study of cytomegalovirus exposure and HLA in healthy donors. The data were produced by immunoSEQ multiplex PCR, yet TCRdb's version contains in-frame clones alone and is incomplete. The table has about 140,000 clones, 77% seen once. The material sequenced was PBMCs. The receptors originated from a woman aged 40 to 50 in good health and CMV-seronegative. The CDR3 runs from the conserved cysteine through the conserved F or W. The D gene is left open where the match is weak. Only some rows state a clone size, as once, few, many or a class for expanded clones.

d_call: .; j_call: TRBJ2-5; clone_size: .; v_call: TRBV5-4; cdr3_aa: CASGGYQETQYF; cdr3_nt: TGTGCCAGCGGCGGCTACCAAGAGACCCAGTACTTC
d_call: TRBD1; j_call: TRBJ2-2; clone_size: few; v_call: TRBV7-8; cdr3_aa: CASSLGDRDTGELFF; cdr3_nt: TGTGCCAGCAGCCTGGGGGACAGGGACACCGGGGAGCTGTTTTTT
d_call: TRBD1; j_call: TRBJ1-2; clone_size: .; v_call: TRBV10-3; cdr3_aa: CAISESGTGSYGYTF; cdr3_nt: TGTGCCATCAGTGAGTCGGGGACAGGTTCCTATGGCTACACCTTC
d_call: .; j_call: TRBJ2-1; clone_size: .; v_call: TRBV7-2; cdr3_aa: CASSLDGGSRNEQFF; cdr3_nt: TGTGCCAGCAGCTTAGATGGGGGCAGCAGAAATGAGCAGTTCTTC
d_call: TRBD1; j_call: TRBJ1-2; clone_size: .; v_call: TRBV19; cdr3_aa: CASSPRQGEGGYTF; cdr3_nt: TGTGCCAGTAGTCCTCGACAGGGGGAGGGTGGCTACACCTTC
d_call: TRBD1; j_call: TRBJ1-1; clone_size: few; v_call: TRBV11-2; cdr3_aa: CASSLTTGGLDVGFF; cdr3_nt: TGTGCCAGCAGCTTAACGACAGGGGGCCTGGATGTTGGGTTCTTT
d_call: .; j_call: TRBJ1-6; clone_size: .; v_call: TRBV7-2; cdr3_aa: CASSLVRGDSPLHF; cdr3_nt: TGTGCCAGCAGCTTAGTCAGGGGTGATTCACCCCTCCACTTT
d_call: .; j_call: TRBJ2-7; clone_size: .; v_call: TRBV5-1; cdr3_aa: CASSLETHSKYF; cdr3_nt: TGCGCCAGCAGCTTGGAAACTCACTCGAAGTACTTC
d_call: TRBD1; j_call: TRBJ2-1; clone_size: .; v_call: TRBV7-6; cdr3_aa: CASSPSGTGVNEQFF; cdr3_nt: TGTGCCAGCAGCCCATCCGGGACAGGGGTCAATGAGCAGTTCTTC
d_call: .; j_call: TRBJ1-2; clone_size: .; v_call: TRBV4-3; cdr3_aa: CASSPRTDGFYGYTF; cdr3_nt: TGCGCCAGCAGCCCGCGGACAGACGGATTCTATGGCTACACCTTC
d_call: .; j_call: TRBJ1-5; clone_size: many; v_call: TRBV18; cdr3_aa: CASSNTVQGDQPQHF; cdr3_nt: TGTGCCAGCTCCAACACAGTGCAGGGCGATCAGCCCCAGCATTTT
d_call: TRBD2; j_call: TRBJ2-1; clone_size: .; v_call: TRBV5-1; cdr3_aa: CASSLVAGAYNEQFF; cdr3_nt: TGCGCCAGCAGCTTAGTAGCGGGGGCTTACAATGAGCAGTTCTTC
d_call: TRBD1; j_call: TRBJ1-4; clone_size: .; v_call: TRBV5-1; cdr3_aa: CASSLGGTGATNEKLFF; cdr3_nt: TGCGCCAGCAGCTTGGGGGGGACAGGGGCAACTAATGAAAAACTGTTTTTT
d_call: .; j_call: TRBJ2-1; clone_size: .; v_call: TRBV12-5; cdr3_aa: CASGPPVILGYEQFF; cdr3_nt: TGTGCTAGTGGTCCCCCGGTTATATTGGGCTATGAGCAGTTCTTC
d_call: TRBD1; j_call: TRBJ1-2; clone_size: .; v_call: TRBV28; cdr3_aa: CASRPGTGGYTF; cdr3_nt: TGTGCCAGCCGGCCCGGGACAGGGGGCTACACCTTC
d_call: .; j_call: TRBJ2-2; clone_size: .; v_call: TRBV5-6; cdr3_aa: CASSPQGWNTGELFF; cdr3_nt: TGTGCCAGCAGTCCTCAGGGGTGGAACACCGGGGAGCTGTTTTTT
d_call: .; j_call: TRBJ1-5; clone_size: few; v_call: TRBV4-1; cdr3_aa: CASSQDSGRDQPQHF; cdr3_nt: TGCGCCAGCAGCCAAGATTCAGGGCGCGATCAGCCCCAGCATTTT
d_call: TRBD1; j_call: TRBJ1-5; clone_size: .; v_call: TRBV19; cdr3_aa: CASRPLPGQISQPQHF; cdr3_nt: TGTGCCAGTAGGCCTCTACCGGGACAGATCTCTCAGCCCCAGCATTTT
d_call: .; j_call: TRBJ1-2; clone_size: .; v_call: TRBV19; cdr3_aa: CASSLPDSSNYGYTF; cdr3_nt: TGTGCCAGTAGTTTACCGGACAGTTCTAACTATGGCTACACCTTC
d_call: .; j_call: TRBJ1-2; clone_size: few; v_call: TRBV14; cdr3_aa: CASSQDLGEIYGYTF; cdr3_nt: TGTGCCAGCAGCCAAGATCTCGGGGAAATCTATGGCTACACCTTC
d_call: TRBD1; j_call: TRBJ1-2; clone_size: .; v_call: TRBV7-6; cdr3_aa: CASSLGGQGNYGYTF; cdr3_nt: TGTGCCAGCAGCTTAGGAGGACAGGGGAACTATGGCTACACCTTC
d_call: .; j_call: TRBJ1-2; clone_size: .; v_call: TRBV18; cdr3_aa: CASSPDTDYGYTF; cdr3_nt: TGTGCCAGCTCACCAGACACCGACTATGGCTACACCTTC
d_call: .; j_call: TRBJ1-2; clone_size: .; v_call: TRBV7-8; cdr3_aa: CASSSTGWNYGYTF; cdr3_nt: TGTGCCAGCAGCTCTACAGGGTGGAACTATGGCTACACCTTC
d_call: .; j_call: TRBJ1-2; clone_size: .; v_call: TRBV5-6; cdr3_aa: CASSMVDRNYGYTF; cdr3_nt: TGTGCCAGCAGCATGGTTGACAGAAACTATGGCTACACCTTC
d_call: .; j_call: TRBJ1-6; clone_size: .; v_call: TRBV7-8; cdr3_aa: CASSFRQGNSPLHF; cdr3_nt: TGTGCCAGCAGCTTCCGGCAGGGGAATTCACCCCTCCACTTT